This TCR beta chain came from a study of glioma-infiltrating T cells after dendritic cell vaccination. Germline-derived CDR1 and CDR2 are KGHSH and LQKENI. Trimming took off 3 bases at V and 4 bases at J, with 21 bases between the two ends. The CDR3 has 17 residues. Sequencing was performed with immunoSEQ multiplex PCR; in TCRdb, only in-frame clones are kept and a portion is missing. This table holds about 58,000 clones, more than 75% found once. The time point is: after dendritic cell vaccination, including at tumor progression/relapse. Patients had residual fresh-frozen tumor tissue and more than two years of survival data.

This chain links TRBV18 with TRBJ2-5, with D possibly matching TRBD1 (6 bases). The source of this sequence is a human donor with glioblastoma. The sample was blood, taken after dendritic cell vaccination. In DNA, the CDR3 is TGTGCCAGCTCACCGGACAGTGGCCTACCATGGGTAGAGACCCAGTACTTC. Its protein is CASSPDSGLPWVETQYF.